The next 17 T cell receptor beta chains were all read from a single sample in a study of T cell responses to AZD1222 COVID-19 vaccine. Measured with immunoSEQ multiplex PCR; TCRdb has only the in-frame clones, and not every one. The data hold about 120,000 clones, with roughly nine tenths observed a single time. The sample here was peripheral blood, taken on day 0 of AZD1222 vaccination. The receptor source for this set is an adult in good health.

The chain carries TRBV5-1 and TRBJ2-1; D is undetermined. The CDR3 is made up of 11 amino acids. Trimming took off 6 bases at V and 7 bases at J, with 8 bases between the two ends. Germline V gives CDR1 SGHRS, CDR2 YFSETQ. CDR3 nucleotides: TGCGCCAGCAATGTGAGGAATGAGCAGTTCTTC. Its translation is CASNVRNEQFF.

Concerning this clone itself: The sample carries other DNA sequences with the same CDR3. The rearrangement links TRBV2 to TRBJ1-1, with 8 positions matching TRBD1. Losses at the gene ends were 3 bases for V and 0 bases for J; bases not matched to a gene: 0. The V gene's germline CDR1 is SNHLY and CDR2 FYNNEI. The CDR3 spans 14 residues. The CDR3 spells CASSETGVNTEAFF. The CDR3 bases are TGTGCCAGCAGTGAGACAGGGGTGAACACTGAAGCTTTCTTT.

The CDR3 bases are TGTGCCTGGAGTGTATTGCCTGTACAGGAAAAACTGTTTTTT. Translation gives CAWSVLPVQEKLFF. The rearrangement uses TRBV30 and TRBJ1-4; D call uncertain. The V end was cut by 0 bases, the J end by 8 bases, with 13 bases between. Germline-derived CDR1 and CDR2 are GTSNPN and SVGIG (reference sequence). This CDR3 is built from 14 residues.

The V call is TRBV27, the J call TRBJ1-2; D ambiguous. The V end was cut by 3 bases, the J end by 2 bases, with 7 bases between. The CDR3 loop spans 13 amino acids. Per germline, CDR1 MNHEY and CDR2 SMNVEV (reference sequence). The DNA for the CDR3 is TGTGCCAGCAGTTTTGCCGAGAACTATGGCTACACCTTC. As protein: CASSFAENYGYTF.

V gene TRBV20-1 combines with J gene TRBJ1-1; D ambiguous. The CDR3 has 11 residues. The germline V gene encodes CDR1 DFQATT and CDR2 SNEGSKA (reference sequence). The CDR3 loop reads CGGKADTEAFF. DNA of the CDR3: TGCGGTGGAAAGGCCGACACTGAAGCTTTCTTT.

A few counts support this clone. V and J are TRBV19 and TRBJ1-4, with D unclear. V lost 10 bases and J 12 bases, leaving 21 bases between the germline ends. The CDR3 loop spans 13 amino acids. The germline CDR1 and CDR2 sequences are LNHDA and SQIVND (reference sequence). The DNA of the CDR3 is TGTGCCACCCGAGGCGATGGGTATGCGGAACTGTTTTTT. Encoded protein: CATRGDGYAELFF.

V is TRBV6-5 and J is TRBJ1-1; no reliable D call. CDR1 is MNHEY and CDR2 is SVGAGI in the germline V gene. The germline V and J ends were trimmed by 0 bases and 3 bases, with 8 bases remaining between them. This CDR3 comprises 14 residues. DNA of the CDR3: TGTGCCAGCAGTTACTCGTCCACTCACACTGAAGCTTTCTTT. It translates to CASSYSSTHTEAFF.

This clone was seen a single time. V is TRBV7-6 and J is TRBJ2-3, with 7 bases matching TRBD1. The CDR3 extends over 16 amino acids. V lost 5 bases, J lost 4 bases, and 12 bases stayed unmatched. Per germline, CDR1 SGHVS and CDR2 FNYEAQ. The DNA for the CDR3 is TGTGCCAGCAGCCTGAAGGGGGCAGGGCGTGCAGATACGCAGTATTTT. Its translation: CASSLKGAGRADTQYF.

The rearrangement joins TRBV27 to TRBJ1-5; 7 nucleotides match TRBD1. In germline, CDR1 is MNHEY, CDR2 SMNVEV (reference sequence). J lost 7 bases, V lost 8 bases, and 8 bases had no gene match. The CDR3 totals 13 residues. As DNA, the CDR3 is TGTGCCAGCGGAGGGGGCTCACGGCAGCCCCAGCATTTT. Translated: CASGGGSRQPQHF.

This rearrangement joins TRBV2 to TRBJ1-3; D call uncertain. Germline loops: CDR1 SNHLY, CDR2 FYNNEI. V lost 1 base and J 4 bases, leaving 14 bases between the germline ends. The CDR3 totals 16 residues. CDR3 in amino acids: CASSEEATALGNTIYF. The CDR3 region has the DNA TGTGCCAGCAGTGAAGAAGCGACTGCCTTGGGAAACACCATATATTTT.

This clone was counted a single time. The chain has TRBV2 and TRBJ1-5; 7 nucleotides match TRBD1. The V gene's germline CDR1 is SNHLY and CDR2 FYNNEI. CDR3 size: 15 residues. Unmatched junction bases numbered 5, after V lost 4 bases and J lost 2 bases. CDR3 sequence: CASSVRTGGNQPQHF. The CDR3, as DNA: TGTGCCAGCAGTGTTAGGACAGGTGGCAATCAGCCCCAGCATTTT.

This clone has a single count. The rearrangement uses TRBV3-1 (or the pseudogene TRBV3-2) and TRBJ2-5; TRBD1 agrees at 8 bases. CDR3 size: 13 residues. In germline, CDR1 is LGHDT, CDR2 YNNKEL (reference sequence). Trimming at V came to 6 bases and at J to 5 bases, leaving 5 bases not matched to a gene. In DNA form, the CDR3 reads TGTGCCAGCAGTCGACAGGGGACGGAGACCCAGTACTTC. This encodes CASSRQGTETQYF.

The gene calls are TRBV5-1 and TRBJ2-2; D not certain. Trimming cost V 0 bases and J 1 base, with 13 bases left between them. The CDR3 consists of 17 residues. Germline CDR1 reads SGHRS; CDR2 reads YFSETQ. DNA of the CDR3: TGCGCCAGCAGCTTGGGACTCGGCAATGGGAACACCGGGGAGCTGTTTTTT. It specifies CASSLGLGNGNTGELFF.

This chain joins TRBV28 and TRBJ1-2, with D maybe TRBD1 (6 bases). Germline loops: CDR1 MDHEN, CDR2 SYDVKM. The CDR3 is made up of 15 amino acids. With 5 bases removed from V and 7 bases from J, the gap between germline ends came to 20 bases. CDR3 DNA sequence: TGTGCCAGCAGTCTAATCTTATCAGGGGCGGGTGGCTACACCTTC. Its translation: CASSLILSGAGGYTF.

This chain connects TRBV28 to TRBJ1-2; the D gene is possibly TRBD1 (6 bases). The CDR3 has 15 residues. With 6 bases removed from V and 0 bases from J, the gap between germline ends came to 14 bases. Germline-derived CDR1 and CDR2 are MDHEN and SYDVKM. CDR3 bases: TGTGCCAGCAGACAACAGGGTACAGCTAACTATGGCTACACCTTC. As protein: CASRQQGTANYGYTF.

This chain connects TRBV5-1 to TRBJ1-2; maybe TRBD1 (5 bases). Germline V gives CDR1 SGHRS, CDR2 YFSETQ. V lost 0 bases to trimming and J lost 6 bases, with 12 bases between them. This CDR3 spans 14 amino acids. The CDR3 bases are TGCGCCAGCAGCTTGGGTGCAGGAGGGGATGGCTACACCTTC. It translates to CASSLGAGGDGYTF.

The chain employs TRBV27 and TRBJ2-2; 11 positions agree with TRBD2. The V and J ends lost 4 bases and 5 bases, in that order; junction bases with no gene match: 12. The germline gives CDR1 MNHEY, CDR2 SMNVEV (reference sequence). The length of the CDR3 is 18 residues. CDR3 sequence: CASSSLAGGVFGTGELFF. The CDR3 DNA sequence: TGTGCCAGCAGTTCCCTAGCGGGAGGAGTTTTTGGGACCGGGGAGCTGTTTTTT.